The 30 T cell receptor beta chains listed next were all sequenced from one sample in a study of cytomegalovirus exposure and HLA in healthy donors. 13 Jbeta primers and 60 Vbeta primers were used for the PCR. TCRdb's copy holds only in-frame clones and misses some; the assay was immunoSEQ multiplex PCR. This sample's table reports under 200,000 clones. The sequencing sample was made of PBMCs. The receptor source for this set is a young man in good health and CMV-seronegative.

The chain employs TRBV6-6 and TRBJ1-1; D is possibly TRBD1 (6 bases). Trimming removed 5 bases from V and 1 base from J, with 17 bases in between. CDR1 MNHNY and CDR2 SVGAGI come from the germline V gene (reference sequence). The CDR3 contains 16 residues. This CDR3 reads CASSPRPGRGNTEAFF. Here the CDR3 DNA reads TGTGCCAGCAGTCCCCGTCCGGGCAGGGGGAACACTGAAGCTTTCTTT.

The rearrangement joins TRBV12-5 to TRBJ1-5, with 8 bases aligning to TRBD1. The V and J ends lost 5 bases and 4 bases, in that order; junction bases with no gene match: 16. Germline loops: CDR1 LGHNT, CDR2 FRNRAP. The CDR3 spans 18 residues. Here the CDR3 DNA reads TGTGCTAGTGGTCCGACCCAAAAGGACAGGGTGTTGAATCAGCCCCAGCATTTT. It is translated as CASGPTQKDRVLNQPQHF.

The chain is built from TRBV27 and TRBJ1-1; D remains ambiguous. The CDR3 totals 15 residues. Germline V gene lookup returns CDR1 MNHEY and CDR2 SMNVEV (reference sequence). Trimming cost V 2 bases and J 4 bases, with 14 bases left between them. The DNA of the CDR3 is TGTGCCAGCAGTTTAACGTATGAGTCGGGCACTGAAGCTTTCTTT. Its translation is CASSLTYESGTEAFF.

V and J are TRBV11-2 and TRBJ2-5, with 9 bases that match TRBD2. The CDR3 spans 14 residues. Germline CDR1 SGHAT, CDR2 FQNNGV. The V segment lost 4 bases and the J segment 4 bases; nucleotides outside the gene matches: 4. The DNA for the CDR3 is TGTGCCAGCAGCTCCCTAGCGGGAATAGAGACCCAGTACTTC. Residues: CASSSLAGIETQYF.

The chain employs TRBV7-2 and TRBJ1-2; 9 nucleotides line up with TRBD1. V was clipped by 5 bases and J by 8 bases; unmatched bases: 9. CDR1 and CDR2 (germline): SGHTA, FQGNSA. This CDR3 spans 14 amino acids. In DNA, the CDR3 is TGTGCCAGCAGCCTGAACAGGGGGCAAGGCGGCTACACCTTC. Translation: CASSLNRGQGGYTF.

The chain joins TRBV21-1 to TRBJ2-7; TRBD1 reflects the table's D call only, with no check against the DNA. TRBV21-1 corresponds to a pseudogene. This CDR3 spans 15 amino acids. The CDR3 sequence: CASSKSAGQGHEQYF. CDR3 coding DNA: TGTGCCAGCAGCAAATCTGCGGGACAGGGTCACGAGCAGTACTTC.

The chain is built from TRBV5-1 and TRBJ1-1; 7 positions match TRBD1. The CDR3 runs to 14 residues. With V trimmed by 0 bases and J by 7 bases, 6 bases remained unmatched. Germline lookup yields CDR1 SGHRS and CDR2 YFSETQ. The CDR3 DNA reads TGCGCCAGCAGCTTGGACAGGGGAGACCGTGAAGCTTTCTTT. It is translated as CASSLDRGDREAFF.

The V call is TRBV6-6, the J call TRBJ2-4, with D possibly being TRBD1 (5 bases). There are 14 residues in the CDR3. V was shortened by 5 bases and J by 0 bases, with 8 bases between the two germline ends. The germline CDR1 and CDR2 sequences are MNHNY and SVGAGI (reference sequence). DNA for the CDR3: TGTGCCAGCAGTGGAACAGGAGCCAAAAACATTCAGTACTTC. This gives the protein CASSGTGAKNIQYF.

The chain couples TRBV29-1 to TRBJ2-1, with a weak D call TRBD1 (5 bases). This CDR3 has 17 residues. V lost 3 bases, J lost 0 bases, and 18 bases lay in between. CDR1 is SQVTM and CDR2 is ANQGSEA in the germline V gene. CDR3 in DNA: TGCAGCGTTGATAGTACAGGAGTTACGAGCTCCTACAATGAGCAGTTCTTC. Its protein product is CSVDSTGVTSSYNEQFF.

Notes on this clone: The junction differs from germline at one of its ends, possibly a read error. This sequence joins TRBV27 and TRBJ1-2; possible D gene TRBD1, 6 bases. CDR3 length equals 15 residues. Germline values: CDR1 MNHEY, CDR2 SMNVEV (reference sequence). Here the CDR3 reads CASSLDWTDYYGHTF. CDR3 sequence (DNA): TGTGCCAGCAGTTTAGATTGGACAGACTACTATGGCCACACCTTC.

This chain connects TRBV7-9 to TRBJ2-1; the D gene is possibly TRBD2 (6 bases). Trimming shortened V by 8 bases and J by 4 bases, and 15 bases separated the two germline ends. The CDR3 runs 14 residues. Germline CDR1 is SEHNR and CDR2 is FQNEAQ (reference sequence). CDR3 coding DNA: TGTGCCAGCGACCCTTTGGGGAGGTACAATGAGCAGTTCTTC. It codes for CASDPLGRYNEQFF.

The chain uses TRBV10-2 and TRBJ1-2; TRBD1 matches at 9 bases. V shed 3 bases and J 4 bases; nucleotides not matched to a gene: 9. The CDR3 sequence is 16 residues long. The germline gives CDR1 WSHSY, CDR2 SAAADI. This CDR3 reads CASSEHSDRGSYGYTF. DNA for the CDR3: TGCGCCAGCAGTGAACACTCGGACAGGGGCTCCTATGGCTACACCTTC.

V is TRBV6-5 and J is TRBJ2-3; 7 nucleotides match TRBD2. CDR3 length: 13 residues. The V segment lost 6 bases and the J segment 6 bases; nucleotides outside the gene matches: 6. Germline V gives CDR1 MNHEY, CDR2 SVGAGI. The CDR3 loop reads CASRPGLWDTQYF. The CDR3 DNA sequence: TGTGCCAGCAGACCGGGACTATGGGATACGCAGTATTTT.

V gene TRBV28 combines with J gene TRBJ1-5; D is undetermined. The V gene lost 3 bases and the J gene lost 10 bases, with 7 bases spanning the gap. Germline CDR1 and CDR2: MDHEN and SYDVKM. This CDR3 is built from 11 residues. CDR3 residues: CASSFSPPQHF. CDR3 in DNA: TGTGCCAGCAGTTTCTCCCCTCCCCAGCATTTT.

The rearrangement joins TRBV5-6 to TRBJ2-5; 11 bases match TRBD1. The CDR3 totals 14 residues. V shed 2 bases, J shed 5 bases, and the junction held 2 bases outside the gene matches. Germline values: CDR1 SGHDT, CDR2 YYEEEE. CDR3 sequence (DNA): TGTGCCAGCAGCTTAGGACAGGGGGCTGAGACCCAGTACTTC. It codes for CASSLGQGAETQYF.

This chain links TRBV7-3 with TRBJ2-7; 12 nucleotides agree with TRBD2. The CDR3 totals 17 residues. Germline V lookup: CDR1 SGHTA, CDR2 FQGTGA. Trimming cost V 5 bases and J 9 bases; bases outside gene matches: 17. The CDR3 protein is CASSPTPGLAGRNRQYF. The DNA of the CDR3 is TGTGCCAGCAGCCCAACCCCTGGACTAGCGGGACGTAATCGGCAGTACTTC.

The rearrangement joins TRBV28 to TRBJ2-7, with 9 positions matching TRBD2. After removal of 6 bases from V and 0 bases from J, the junction contained 9 bases not matched to a gene. The CDR3 contains 16 residues. The V gene's germline CDR1 is MDHEN and CDR2 SYDVKM. The CDR3 here is CASRGASSGDSYEQYF. For the CDR3, the DNA is TGTGCCAGCAGAGGGGCCTCTAGCGGGGACTCCTACGAGCAGTACTTC.

This chain joins TRBV5-1 and TRBJ2-7; weak D call: TRBD2 (6 bases). The CDR3 is 14 residues long. The V gene lost 3 bases and the J gene lost 2 bases, with 12 bases spanning the gap. Germline V lookup: CDR1 SGHRS, CDR2 YFSETQ. The CDR3 loop is CASSWGDSAYEQYF. CDR3 in DNA: TGCGCCAGCAGCTGGGGGGACTCCGCCTACGAGCAGTACTTC.

The chain couples TRBV5-1 to TRBJ2-1, with 10 nucleotides matching TRBD2. After removal of 1 base from V and 2 bases from J, the junction contained 15 bases not matched to a gene. Germline CDR1 reads SGHRS; CDR2 reads YFSETQ. The CDR3 spans 20 residues. This CDR3 reads CASSLLPLAGEVVPYNEQFF. The CDR3 DNA sequence: TGCGCCAGCAGCTTGTTGCCCCTAGCGGGAGAAGTTGTTCCCTACAATGAGCAGTTCTTC.

This rearrangement joins TRBV6-6 to TRBJ2-7; 8 bases line up with TRBD1. This CDR3 is 16 amino acids long. CDR1 is MNHNY and CDR2 is SVGAGI in the germline V gene (reference sequence). After removal of 4 bases from V and 1 base from J, the junction contained 9 bases not matched to a gene. CDR3 DNA sequence: TGTGCCAGCAGTTTCGGACAGGGAACTTATTCCTACGAGCAGTACTTC. Translating it yields CASSFGQGTYSYEQYF.

The chain has TRBV5-1 and TRBJ2-1, with 9 nucleotides matching TRBD2. Germline CDR1 is SGHRS and CDR2 is YFSETQ. The CDR3 sequence is 15 residues long. J was trimmed by 8 bases and V by 4 bases; bases with no gene match: 10. This CDR3 is CASSIPGLAGDEQFF. In nucleotides, the CDR3 is TGCGCCAGCAGCATACCGGGACTAGCTGGAGATGAGCAGTTCTTC.

The rearrangement links TRBV2 to TRBJ1-2; 8 positions agree with TRBD1. This CDR3 comprises 12 residues. Per the germline V gene, CDR1 is SNHLY and CDR2 is FYNNEI. The CDR3 is CATDRGNDGYTF. In nucleotides, the CDR3 is TGTGCTACTGACAGGGGCAATGATGGCTACACCTTC.

J is TRBJ2-1 and V is TRBV10-1; a weak D match, TRBD2 (5 bases). The CDR3 is 14 amino acids. Germline loops: CDR1 WNHNN, CDR2 SYGVQD (reference sequence). V lost 3 bases, J lost 8 bases, and 14 bases lay in between. The CDR3 protein is CASSEGSLGDEQFF. CDR3 coding DNA: TGCGCCAGCAGTGAAGGCTCCCTCGGGGATGAGCAGTTCTTC.

The chain links TRBV7-9 to TRBJ2-6; tentatively, D is TRBD2 (5 bases). This CDR3 region has 15 residues. Germline CDR1 SEHNR, CDR2 FQNEAQ (reference sequence). V gave up 5 bases and J gave up 0 bases, with 8 bases separating them. The CDR3 sequence is CASSPEGSGANVLTF. CDR3 coding DNA: TGTGCCAGCAGCCCTGAGGGCTCTGGGGCCAACGTCCTGACTTTC.

The chain recombines TRBV9 with TRBJ2-4, with 7 bases that match TRBD1. The CDR3 is 14 amino acids. The V gene end was trimmed by 0 bases and the J gene end by 8 bases; junction bases not matched to a gene: 5. The germline CDR1 and CDR2 sequences are SGDLS and YYNGEE. The CDR3 protein is CASSVEGAKDIQYF. Written as DNA, the CDR3 is TGTGCCAGCAGCGTAGAGGGGGCTAAGGACATTCAGTACTTC. The full variable domain, with the rest looked up from reference TRBV9 and TRBJ2-4, is DSGVTQTPKHLITATGQRVTLRCSPRSGDLSVYWYQQSLDQGLQFLIQYYNGEERAKGNILERFSAQQFPDLHSELNLSSLELGDSALYFCASSVEGAKDIQYFGAGTRLSVL.

The chain links TRBV18 to TRBJ2-2; TRBD2 matches at 10 bases. Unmatched junction bases numbered 5, after V lost 2 bases and J lost 5 bases. The CDR3 loop spans 16 amino acids. Germline V CDR1 and CDR2: KGHSH, LQKENI. The CDR3 sequence: CASSPTIAGGTGELFF. The CDR3 bases are TGTGCCAGCTCACCAACTATAGCGGGAGGAACCGGGGAGCTGTTTTTT.

The J gene is TRBJ2-3, the V gene TRBV6-4; 9 nucleotides align to TRBD1. The germline gives CDR1 MRHNA, CDR2 SNTAGT. CDR3 length: 14 residues. V lost 4 bases, J lost 1 base, and 0 bases stayed unmatched. This CDR3 is CASSGTGGTDTQYF. The CDR3 DNA reads TGTGCCAGCAGTGGGACAGGGGGCACAGATACGCAGTATTTT.

V and J are TRBV18 and TRBJ2-5, with 10 positions matching TRBD2. CDR1 is KGHSH, CDR2 LQKENI, per germline. With 3 bases clipped from V and 4 bases from J, the junction kept 11 bases outside the gene matches. This CDR3 has 17 amino acids. CDR3 coding DNA: TGTGCCAGCTCACCGAGTCGCACTAGCGGGATGGGAGAGACCCAGTACTTC. This gives the protein CASSPSRTSGMGETQYF.

The rearrangement uses TRBV15 and TRBJ2-1, with TRBD2 matching over 7 bases. Germline V gene lookup returns CDR1 LNHNV and CDR2 YYDKDF (reference sequence). The CDR3 contains 14 residues. The V gene end was trimmed by 6 bases and the J gene end by 3 bases; junction bases not matched to a gene: 5. CDR3 in DNA: TGTGCCACCAGGTTGCGGGAGAGCTACAATGAGCAGTTCTTC. Its protein product is CATRLRESYNEQFF.

This rearrangement joins TRBV5-5 to TRBJ2-2; 8 nucleotides match TRBD1. The trim removed 4 bases at V and 5 bases at J, leaving 19 bases unmatched. CDR3 length: 19 residues. The germline V gene encodes CDR1 SGHKS and CDR2 YYEKEE (reference sequence). CDR3 protein: CASSPWTGKFDDLTGELFF. In DNA form, the CDR3 reads TGTGCCAGCAGCCCTTGGACAGGGAAATTCGACGACCTGACCGGGGAGCTGTTTTTT. The whole variable domain, filled in from reference TRBV5-5 and TRBJ2-2, reads DAGVTQSPTHLIKTRGQQVTLRCSPISGHKSVSWYQQVLGQGPQFIFQYYEKEERGRGNFPDRFSARQFPNYSSELNVNALLLGDSALYLCASSPWTGKFDDLTGELFFGEGSRLTVL.